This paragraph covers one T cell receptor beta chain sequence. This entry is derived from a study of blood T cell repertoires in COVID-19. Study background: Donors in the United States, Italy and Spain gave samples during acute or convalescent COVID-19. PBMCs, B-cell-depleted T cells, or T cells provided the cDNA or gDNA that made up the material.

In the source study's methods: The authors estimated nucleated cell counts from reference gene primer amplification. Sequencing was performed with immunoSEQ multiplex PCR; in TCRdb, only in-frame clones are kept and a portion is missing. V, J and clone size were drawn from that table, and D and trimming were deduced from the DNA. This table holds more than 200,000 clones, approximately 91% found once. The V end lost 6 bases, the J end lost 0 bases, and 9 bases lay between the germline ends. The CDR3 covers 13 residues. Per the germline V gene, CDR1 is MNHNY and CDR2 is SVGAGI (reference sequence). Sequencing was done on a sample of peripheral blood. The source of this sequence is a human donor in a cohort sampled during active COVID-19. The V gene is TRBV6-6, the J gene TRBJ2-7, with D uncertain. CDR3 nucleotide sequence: TGTGCCAGCAGCCACATAGCCTCCTACGAGCAGTACTTC. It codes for CASSHIASYEQYF.